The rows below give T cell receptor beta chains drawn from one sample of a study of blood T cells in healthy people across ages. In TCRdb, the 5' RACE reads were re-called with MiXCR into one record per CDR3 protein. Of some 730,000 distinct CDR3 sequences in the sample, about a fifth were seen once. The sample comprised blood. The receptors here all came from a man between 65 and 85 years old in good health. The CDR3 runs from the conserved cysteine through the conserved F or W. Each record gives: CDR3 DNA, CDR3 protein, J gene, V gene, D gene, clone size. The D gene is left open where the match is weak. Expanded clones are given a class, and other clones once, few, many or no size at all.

DNA: TGTGCCAGCAGACCCGGGGTATTCCCCGGCTACACCTTC
CDR3: CASRPGVFPGYTF
J: TRBJ1-2
V: TRBV2
D: .
size: few

DNA: TGCAGCGGCCGACAGTGGAACTCCTACGAGCAGTACTTC
CDR3: CSGRQWNSYEQYF
J: TRBJ2-7
V: TRBV29-1
D: .
size: few

DNA: TGCGCCAGCAGCCAAGAAGTAGGCTCTGGGGCCAACGTCCTGACTTTC
CDR3: CASSQEVGSGANVLTF
J: TRBJ2-6
V: TRBV4-3
D: .
size: few

DNA: TGTGCCACAGGGACCTTCGGCGAGCAGTACTTC
CDR3: CATGTFGEQYF
J: TRBJ2-7
V: TRBV10-3
D: .
size: few

DNA: TGCAGCGCTAGAGAATCCGGGGCTAAATCTGAAAAACTGTTTTTT
CDR3: CSARESGAKSEKLFF
J: TRBJ1-4
V: TRBV20-1
D: .
size: few

DNA: TGTGCCAGCAGTCCCGTCCGGGGGGCCTACAATGAGCAGTTCTTC
CDR3: CASSPVRGAYNEQFF
J: TRBJ2-1
V: TRBV12-3/TRBV12-4
D: TRBD2
size: .

DNA: TGTGCCAGCAGTGTTGTACAGGGGGGGGGCTACACCTTC
CDR3: CASSVVQGGGYTF
J: TRBJ1-2
V: TRBV6-1
D: TRBD1
size: .

DNA: TGCGCCAGCAGCCTTACCTCCGGGACCCTCTACGAGCAGTACTTC
CDR3: CASSLTSGTLYEQYF
J: TRBJ2-7
V: TRBV5-1
D: .
size: .

DNA: TGTGCCAGCAGGGGACTAGCTGCCAAAAACATTCAGTACTTC
CDR3: CASRGLAAKNIQYF
J: TRBJ2-4
V: TRBV27
D: TRBD2
size: .

DNA: TGTGCCAGCAGTCGGTCCTTGCTTGGGGCCAACGTCCTGACTTTC
CDR3: CASSRSLLGANVLTF
J: TRBJ2-6
V: TRBV28
D: .
size: .

DNA: TGTACCAGCAGCTTAGCGACAGGGGAGGTGAACGAGCAGTACTTC
CDR3: CTSSLATGEVNEQYF
J: TRBJ2-7
V: TRBV7-2
D: TRBD1
size: .

DNA: TGTGCCAGCAGTCGCCGGCGGTCAGATACGCAGTATTTT
CDR3: CASSRRRSDTQYF
J: TRBJ2-3
V: TRBV6-2/TRBV6-3
D: .
size: .

DNA: TGTGCCAGCATTGGGCTAGCGGGAGTCGGGACCCAGTACTTC
CDR3: CASIGLAGVGTQYF
J: TRBJ2-5
V: TRBV27
D: TRBD2
size: .

DNA: TGCAGCGTTGAAGAAGGGGCGTATGGCTACACCTTC
CDR3: CSVEEGAYGYTF
J: TRBJ1-2
V: TRBV29-1
D: .
size: many

DNA: TGTGCCGGCAGCCTCGACAGGGTGGCAGAGACCCAGTACTTC
CDR3: CAGSLDRVAETQYF
J: TRBJ2-5
V: TRBV6-6
D: TRBD1
size: .

DNA: TGTGCCAGCAGTTTAAGGGCCGAGCAGTTCTTC
CDR3: CASSLRAEQFF
J: TRBJ2-1
V: TRBV28
D: .
size: few

DNA: TGTGCCAGCAGCTTGGGGTGGGAAAAACTGTTTTTT
CDR3: CASSLGWEKLFF
J: TRBJ1-4
V: TRBV7-8
D: .
size: .

DNA: TGTGCCAGCAGCCTCGGGACAGGGGTTATGAACACTGAAGCTTTCTTT
CDR3: CASSLGTGVMNTEAFF
J: TRBJ1-1
V: TRBV9
D: TRBD1
size: few

DNA: TGTGCCAGCAGTTTTCGGCAGGGGGGTGGCAATGAGCAGTTCTTC
CDR3: CASSFRQGGGNEQFF
J: TRBJ2-1
V: TRBV12-3/TRBV12-4
D: .
size: few

DNA: TGTGCCAGCAGCTTGCCAGGGGGCGCAGGTAGCACTGAAGCTTTCTTT
CDR3: CASSLPGGAGSTEAFF
J: TRBJ1-1
V: TRBV7-9
D: TRBD1
size: .

DNA: TGCGCCAGCAGCTTACTGGGGGTCCCCTACAATGAGCAGTTCTTC
CDR3: CASSLLGVPYNEQFF
J: TRBJ2-1
V: TRBV5-1
D: .
size: .

DNA: TGTGCCAGCAGTTACTCACAGGGGGGGAATGAAAAACTGTTTTTT
CDR3: CASSYSQGGNEKLFF
J: TRBJ1-4
V: TRBV6-6
D: TRBD1
size: few

DNA: TGTGCCAGCACGTGGGCACCCAGCACAGATACGCAGTATTTT
CDR3: CASTWAPSTDTQYF
J: TRBJ2-3
V: TRBV2
D: .
size: .

DNA: TGCGCCAGCCGCCTTCAGGGGGACGAGCAGTACTTC
CDR3: CASRLQGDEQYF
J: TRBJ2-7
V: TRBV5-1
D: TRBD1
size: .

DNA: TGCAGTGCTAGAGTTAGGGGCGGGGTCCTTTCCTACGAGCAGTACTTC
CDR3: CSARVRGGVLSYEQYF
J: TRBJ2-7
V: TRBV20-1
D: .
size: few